The source of this T cell receptor beta chain is a study of cytomegalovirus exposure and HLA in healthy donors. Background on the study: Falling in the Caucasian-associated ancestry cluster were roughly 80% of 398 genotyped donors. Notes on the study in general: The authors later found most CMV-associated TCR beta chains appeared HLA-restricted.

Note on this clone: Its specificity is unknown.

This PCR relied on a set of 60 Vbeta primers and 13 Jbeta primers. TCRdb's table, derived via immunoSEQ multiplex PCR, lists solely in-frame clones and lacks some. The sample yields some 93,000 clones, 78% seen once. The sample was PBMCs. This receptor was obtained from a woman in her thirties or forties in good health and CMV-seronegative.

The CDR3 DNA follows: TGTGCCAGTAGTTCGAGGGGGCTTCCTGACGAGCAGTACTTC. Translation gives CASSSRGLPDEQYF. The chain is built from TRBV19 and TRBJ2-7; 7 bases match TRBD1. Germline V gene lookup returns CDR1 LNHDA and CDR2 SQIVND (reference sequence). J lost 5 bases, V lost 5 bases, and 9 bases had no gene match. The CDR3 is made up of 14 amino acids. Filled out from reference TRBV19 and TRBJ2-7, the complete variable domain reads DGGITQSPKYLFRKEGQNVTLSCEQNLNHDAMYWYRQDPGQGLRLIYYSQIVNDFQKGDIAEGYSVSREKKESFPLTVTSAQKNPTAFYLCASSSRGLPDEQYFGPGTRLTVT.